This TCR beta chain is from a study of early T cells in non-severe SARS-CoV-2 infection. Study in general: The input, bulk RNA from unsorted whole blood, was sequenced, and chains were unpaired.

Each cDNA molecule carried a unique molecular identifier. TCRdb independently ran MiXCR on the 5' RACE reads; one entry per CDR3 protein. The profile shows about 110,000 distinct CDR3 sequences, 9.5% to 13% of them singletons. V dropped 4 bases and J dropped 2 bases, with 9 bases sitting between them. This CDR3 has 14 amino acids. The clonotype comes from an adult who was a healthcare worker with PCR-confirmed SARS-CoV-2 infection or an uninfected control (not recorded which). The sequencing sample was made of whole blood. The chain has TRBV12-3 or TRBV12-4 and TRBJ1-3; D remains unclear. DNA of the CDR3: TGTGCCAGCAGTTCCGGTCTCCCTGGAAACACCATATATTTT. Amino acids: CASSSGLPGNTIYF.